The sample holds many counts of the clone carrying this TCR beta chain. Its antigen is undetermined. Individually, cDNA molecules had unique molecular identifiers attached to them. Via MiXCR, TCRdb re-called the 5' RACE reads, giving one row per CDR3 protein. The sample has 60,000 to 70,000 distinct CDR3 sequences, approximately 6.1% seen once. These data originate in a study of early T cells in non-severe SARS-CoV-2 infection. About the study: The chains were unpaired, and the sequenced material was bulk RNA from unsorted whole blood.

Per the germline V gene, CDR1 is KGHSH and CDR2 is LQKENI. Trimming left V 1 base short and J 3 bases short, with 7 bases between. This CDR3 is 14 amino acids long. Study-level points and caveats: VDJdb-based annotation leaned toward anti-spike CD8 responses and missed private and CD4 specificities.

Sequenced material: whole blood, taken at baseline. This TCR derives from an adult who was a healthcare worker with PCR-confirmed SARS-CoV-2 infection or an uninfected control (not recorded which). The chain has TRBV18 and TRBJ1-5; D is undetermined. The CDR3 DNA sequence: TGTGCCAGCTCACCACGCGGGGACAATCAGCCCCAGCATTTT. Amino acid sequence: CASSPRGDNQPQHF.